These 24 T cell receptor beta chains were all obtained from the same sample, sequenced in a study of T cell repertoires in cytomegalovirus infection. TCRdb passed the reads through MiXCR, listing each CDR3 protein once. The table has 700,000 to 900,000 distinct CDR3 sequences, 25% to 35% seen once. These receptors' targets are unknown. Sequences were derived from cultured CD8+ T cells from PBMCs, sampled from culture after CMV antigen stimulation. The receptors shown here come from a human donor in good health (CMV status not recorded). Some clones in this sample may be carry-over from other donors' samples.

The chain carries TRBV20-1 and TRBJ2-5, with 7 bases fitting TRBD1. This CDR3 region has 14 residues. J was trimmed by 5 bases and V by 5 bases; bases with no gene match: 11. Germline V gene data show CDR1 as DFQATT and CDR2 as SNEGSKA (reference sequence). Here the CDR3 reads CSAHLTGSQETQYF. CDR3 DNA: TGCAGTGCTCACCTGACAGGGTCCCAGGAGACCCAGTACTTC.

V is TRBV2 and J is TRBJ2-2, with 12 nucleotides matching TRBD1. Trimming cost V 7 bases and J 1 base; bases outside gene matches: 22. Germline V gene lookup returns CDR1 SNHLY and CDR2 FYNNEI. The CDR3 contains 22 residues. DNA of the CDR3: TGTGCCAGCAATCGGGACAGGGGGCGCGAAGAGAACTCCGCGAAGAACACCGGGGAGCTGTTTTTT. Translated: CASNRDRGREENSAKNTGELFF. The full variable domain, in which reference TRBV2 and TRBJ2-2 provide the parts outside the CDR3, is EPEVTQTPSHQVTQMGQEVILRCVPISNHLYFYWYRQILGQKVEFLVSFYNNEISEKSEIFDDQFSVERPDGSNFTLKIRSTKLEDSAMYFCASNRDRGREENSAKNTGELFFGEGSRLTVL.

This clonotype came up a few times. A much larger clone sits a single nucleotide away, making a read error possible. This rearrangement joins TRBV7-2 to TRBJ2-1; D remains unclear. This CDR3 is 12 amino acids long. V was trimmed by 1 base and J by 7 bases, leaving 5 bases between them. CDR1 is SGHTA and CDR2 is FQGNSA in the germline V gene. CDR3 region: CASSLVWNEQFF. CDR3 nucleotides: TGTGCCAGCAGCTTAGTTTGGAATGAGCAGTTCTTC.

This clonotype was counted a few times. V and J are TRBV6-2 or TRBV6-3 and TRBJ1-1; D is uncertain. The CDR3 runs to 15 residues. Germline V CDR1 and CDR2: MNHEY, SVGEGT. With 6 bases removed from V and 0 bases from J, the gap between germline ends came to 14 bases. The CDR3 loop reads CASSPLAEMNTEAFF. The CDR3 DNA sequence: TGTGCCAGCAGCCCCTTGGCGGAGATGAACACTGAAGCTTTCTTT.

This clonotype was observed many times. The gene calls are TRBV6-2 or TRBV6-3 and TRBJ2-6; TRBD1 might be the D (6 bases). Trimming took 10 bases from V and 0 from J, leaving 25 bases between them. The germline V gene encodes CDR1 MNHEY and CDR2 SVGEGT. The CDR3 has 19 residues. DNA of the CDR3: TGTGCCACAGGGGCGGAAAGCCGCCGCCTATACTCTGGGGCCAACGTCCTGACTTTC. It translates to CATGAESRRLYSGANVLTF.

J is TRBJ2-7 and V is TRBV6-2 or TRBV6-3; no clear D. The CDR3 is 11 amino acids. The ends were cut back, 6 bases at V and 4 bases at J, with 7 bases in the middle. Germline values: CDR1 MNHEY, CDR2 SVGEGT. The CDR3 region is CASRRAYEQYF. The CDR3 DNA reads TGTGCCAGCAGGCGAGCTTACGAGCAGTACTTC.

This clonotype has only a few counts. In DNA form, the CDR3 reads TGTGCCAGCAGCAAAAAGACTAGCGGGGCGGAGACCCAGTACTTC. Encoded protein: CASSKKTSGAETQYF. The gene calls are TRBV7-9 and TRBJ2-5, with 11 bases that match TRBD2. Germline V gives CDR1 SEHNR, CDR2 FQNEAQ (reference sequence). This CDR3 has 15 amino acids. V lost 5 bases and J lost 5; bases outside the gene matches: 7.

This clonotype came up a few times. V gene TRBV10-3 combines with J gene TRBJ2-7; 7 bases are a match to TRBD1. The germline gives CDR1 ENHRY, CDR2 SYGVKD. The CDR3 runs to 13 residues. V was clipped by 2 bases and J by 2 bases; unmatched bases: 0. The CDR3 nucleotides are TGTGCCATCAGTGAGGACAGGGCCTACGAGCAGTACGTC. Translating gives CAISEDRAYEQYV.

This clonotype has more than one count but fewer than ten. The rearrangement links TRBV4-1 to TRBJ2-2; D gene unclear. The CDR3 is 13 residues long. Germline assignment: CDR1 MGHRA and CDR2 YSYEKL. V was pared by 0 bases and J by 7 bases, with 6 bases between. The CDR3 reads CASSQELHGELFF. The CDR3, as DNA: TGCGCCAGCAGCCAAGAACTCCACGGGGAGCTGTTTTTT.

This clonotype was observed a handful of times. This chain joins TRBV27 and TRBJ1-2; D is unclear. This CDR3 spans 14 amino acids. Germline V gives CDR1 MNHEY, CDR2 SMNVEV (reference sequence). V gave up 0 bases and J gave up 1 base, with 6 bases separating them. CDR3 loop: CASSLSADNYGYTF. CDR3 nucleotides: TGTGCCAGCAGTTTATCGGCGGATAACTATGGCTACACCTTC.

This rearrangement joins TRBV7-2 to TRBJ2-1; no clear D. Germline loops: CDR1 SGHTA, CDR2 FQGNSA. V was shortened by 3 bases and J by 10 bases, with 10 bases between the two germline ends. The CDR3 has 12 residues. CDR3 in DNA: TGTGCCAGCAGCTTTAACGAAATCGAGCAGTTCTTC. The encoded protein is CASSFNEIEQFF.

V gene TRBV24-1 combines with J gene TRBJ2-1; D is tentatively TRBD1 or TRBD2 (5 bases each). V shed 0 bases and J shed 0 bases, with 11 bases lying between them. Germline V lookup: CDR1 KGHDR, CDR2 SFDVKD. CDR3 length: 17 residues. The CDR3 DNA reads TGTGCCACCAGTGATTTGCGGGCAGGGAGCTCCTACAATGAGCAGTTCTTC. This sequence encodes CATSDLRAGSSYNEQFF.

The gene calls are TRBV7-6 and TRBJ1-3; D possibly corresponds to TRBD1 (5 bases). In germline, CDR1 is SGHVS, CDR2 FNYEAQ. The V and J ends lost 6 bases and 0 bases respectively, with 18 bases between them. The CDR3 consists of 17 residues. The CDR3 DNA reads as TGTGCCAGCAGTTTCCAAGACAGACCCTTCTCTGGAAACACCATATATTTT. As protein: CASSFQDRPFSGNTIYF. The full variable domain, completed using reference TRBV7-6 and TRBJ1-3, is GAGVSQSPRYKVTKRGQDVALRCDPISGHVSLYWYRQALGQGPEFLTYFNYEAQQDKSGLPNDRFSAERPEGSISTLTIQRTEQRDSAMYRCASSFQDRPFSGNTIYFGEGSWLTVV.

This chain joins TRBV6-6 and TRBJ1-1, with 8 bases matching TRBD1. The CDR3 length is 15 residues. V gave up 5 bases and J gave up 5 bases; unmatched junction bases: 10. Per the germline V gene, CDR1 is MNHNY and CDR2 is SVGAGI (reference sequence). The CDR3 DNA reads TGTGCCAGCAGTCTTACTCAGGGGGCGCAAACTGAAGCTTTCTTT. Translation: CASSLTQGAQTEAFF.

The sample holds a few counts of this clonotype. The chain couples TRBV5-5 to TRBJ2-7, with D possibly matching TRBD2 (5 bases). Germline V gene data show CDR1 as SGHKS and CDR2 as YYEKEE (reference sequence). The CDR3 is 14 residues long. V was cut by 2 bases and J by 5 bases, with 14 bases left in between. The CDR3 bases are TGTGCCAGCAGCTTACGGGATAACGTCCACGAGCAGTACGTC. It specifies CASSLRDNVHEQYV.

V is TRBV29-1 and J is TRBJ1-1, with D possibly matching TRBD1 (6 bases). Germline loops: CDR1 SQVTM, CDR2 ANQGSEA. Trimming shortened V by 1 base and J by 6 bases, and 9 bases separated the two germline ends. The CDR3 spans 12 residues. The CDR3 reads CSVEGTGSEAFF. The CDR3 coding sequence is TGCAGCGTTGAAGGAACAGGGTCTGAAGCTTTCTTT.

V is TRBV27 and J is TRBJ2-5, with TRBD2 matching 8 bases. The germline CDR1 and CDR2 sequences are MNHEY and SMNVEV (reference sequence). CDR3 length: 12 residues. J lost 9 bases, V lost 1 base, and 1 base had no gene match. CDR3 bases: TGTGCCAGCAGTTTATACGGGGGGGCCCAGTACTTC. Translation gives CASSLYGGAQYF.

The sample holds a few counts of this clonotype. The chain joins TRBV25-1 to TRBJ2-7; D gene uncertain. Germline assignment: CDR1 MGHDK and CDR2 SYGVNS. The CDR3 covers 13 residues. The V end was cut by 5 bases, the J end by 9 bases, with 17 bases between. The CDR3 DNA follows: TGTGCCAGCAGTTACGGGTCAGCCATTGGGCAGTACTTC. Translation: CASSYGSAIGQYF.

On this clonotype: Germline and junction disagree at one end, which may indicate a read error. The genes are TRBV7-2 and TRBJ1-2; weak D call: TRBD1 (5 bases). CDR1 is SGHTA and CDR2 is FQGNSA in the germline V gene. This CDR3 has 13 residues. DNA of the CDR3: TGTGCCAGCACCCACCAGGGAATCTATAGCTACACCTTC. Translating it yields CASTHQGIYSYTF.

The chain uses TRBV11-3 and TRBJ1-1; the D is unclear. Trimming removed 0 bases from V and 8 bases from J, with 10 bases in between. Per the germline V gene, CDR1 is SGHNT and CDR2 is YENEEA. The CDR3 covers 13 residues. The CDR3, as DNA: TGTGCCAGCAGCTTAGAAGAGGGCCTGGAAGCTTTCTTT. Amino acids: CASSLEEGLEAFF.

The chain is built from TRBV11-3 and TRBJ2-3; D unclear. V was trimmed by 0 bases and J by 4 bases, leaving 11 bases between them. Per the germline V gene, CDR1 is SGHNT and CDR2 is YENEEA. This CDR3 spans 15 amino acids. Here the CDR3 reads CASSLDPGIADTQYF. DNA of the CDR3: TGTGCCAGCAGCTTAGATCCGGGTATCGCAGATACGCAGTATTTT.

This clonotype was detected ten times or more. V gene TRBV7-4 combines with J gene TRBJ2-1; 7 positions match TRBD2. Looked up from germline, CDR1 is SGHVT and CDR2 is SQSDAQ. Trimming took 10 bases from V and 1 from J; bases not matched to a gene: 10. The length of the CDR3 is 15 residues. CDR3 residues: CAIVIGEGSYNEQFF. DNA of the CDR3: TGTGCCATCGTCATAGGGGAGGGTTCCTACAATGAGCAGTTCTTC.

The genes are TRBV7-3 and TRBJ2-1, with TRBD2 matching 13 bases. J lost 3 bases, V lost 2 bases, and 7 bases had no gene match. Germline V gene data show CDR1 as SGHTA and CDR2 as FQGTGA. CDR3 length equals 18 residues. CDR3 bases: TGTGCCAGCAGCTTAGATGCCCGACTAGCGGGGGGCTACAATGAGCAGTTCTTC. It specifies CASSLDARLAGGYNEQFF.

This clonotype was observed a few times. This chain links TRBV7-9 with TRBJ2-7; 8 bases align to TRBD2. The germline V gene has CDR1 SEHNR and CDR2 FQNEAQ (reference sequence). This CDR3 is 15 amino acids long. J gave up 3 bases and V 4 bases, and 8 bases lay outside the gene matches. CDR3 amino acids: CASSSRVAGGYEQYV. The DNA of the CDR3 is TGTGCCAGCAGCTCAAGGGTGGCGGGGGGCTACGAGCAGTACGTC.